This T cell receptor beta chain was obtained from a study of blood T cell repertoires in COVID-19 (dated by TCRdb to 2020 to 2021). About the study as a whole: The collaborator samples originated in the United States, Italy and Spain and spanned the acute and convalescent phases of COVID-19. The material from the prospective study consisted of cDNA or gDNA derived from T cells, B-cell-depleted T cells, or PBMCs. Deeply sampled blood TCRbeta repertoires from subjects exposed to, actively infected with, or recovered from COVID-19 were included in the dataset. The repertoires were released in a freely available public database intended as a resource for research on the immune response to SARS-CoV-2. Samples were obtained from the ongoing ImmuneRACE study (first 160 participants) and from about 1,300 subjects provided by 6 global collaborators. Nearly every sample came with metadata listing a de-identified subject ID, COVID-19 status, age in years and sex. Where HLA class I and class II types were available, the types were taken from metadata supplied by the sample provider, not from assay-based typing. What the research found in general, with its limitations: How much clinical and demographic metadata was included differed by source and by participant, and the metadata was provided uncurated.

The immunoSEQ Assay, a bias-controlled multiplex PCR, was used to amplify TCRbeta CDR3 regions from genomic DNA. Turning to the authors' computational methods: The number of nucleated cells in each sample was estimated by amplification of reference gene primers within the assay. To quantify the absolute abundance of each unique TCRbeta CDR3 rearrangement, sequence reads were collapsed and filtered. For each sample, productive Simpson clonality was calculated as the square root of Simpson's diversity index over productive rearrangements. Drawn from immuneACCESS, this table holds only the in-frame rearrangements with V and J called that TCRdb kept. Clones are partly lost; checked studies trace under half to an unresolved V gene and leave the rest unexplained. The V and J calls and clone size are taken from that table; D and trimming were inferred from the DNA. The table for this sample lists some 290,000 clones; roughly 86% of them were counted only once. The ten largest clones represent 11% of the sample.

This clone has just one count. The target of this receptor is not known. Base qualities were left out, and no much larger clone turns up one base away. According to the germline V gene, CDR1 reads KGHSH and CDR2 reads LQKENI. V drops 6 bases and J drops 4 bases, leaving 13 bases in between. Counted from cysteine to phenylalanine, this CDR3 has 13 amino acids. The sequence is cut down to CDR3 DNA, 39 bases in frame from base 1. One collaborating source in Seattle enrolled patients while the patients were actively infected and followed the patients over time throughout the course of disease. The collaborating institutions used their own protocols to collect whole blood in K2EDTA tubes. Collaborator samples were shipped for TCRbeta analysis as frozen whole blood, isolated PBMCs, or DNA extracted from either sample type.

The receptor chain draws on TRBV18 and TRBJ2-7; 5 matching bases give a weak D call of TRBD1. Sequenced: peripheral blood. This receptor was identified in a woman aged 25-40 years with COVID-19, enrolled during active disease. CDR3 loop: CASSHQGWYEQYF. Here is the DNA: TGTGCCAGCTCCCACCAGGGATGGTACGAGCAGTACTTC.